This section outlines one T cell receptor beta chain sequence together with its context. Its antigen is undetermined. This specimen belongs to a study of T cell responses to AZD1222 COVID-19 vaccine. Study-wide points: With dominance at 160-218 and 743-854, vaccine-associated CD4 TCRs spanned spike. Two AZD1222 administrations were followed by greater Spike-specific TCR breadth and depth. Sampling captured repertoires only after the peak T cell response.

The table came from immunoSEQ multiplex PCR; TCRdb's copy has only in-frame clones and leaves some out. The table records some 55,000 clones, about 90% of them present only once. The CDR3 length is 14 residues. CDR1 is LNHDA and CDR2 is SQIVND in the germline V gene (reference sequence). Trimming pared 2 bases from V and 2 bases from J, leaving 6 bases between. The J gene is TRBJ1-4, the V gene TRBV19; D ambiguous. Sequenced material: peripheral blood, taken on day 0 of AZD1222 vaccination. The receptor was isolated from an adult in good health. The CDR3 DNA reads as TGTGCCAGTAGTATACTTGAGACTAATGAAAAACTGTTTTTT. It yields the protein CASSILETNEKLFF.